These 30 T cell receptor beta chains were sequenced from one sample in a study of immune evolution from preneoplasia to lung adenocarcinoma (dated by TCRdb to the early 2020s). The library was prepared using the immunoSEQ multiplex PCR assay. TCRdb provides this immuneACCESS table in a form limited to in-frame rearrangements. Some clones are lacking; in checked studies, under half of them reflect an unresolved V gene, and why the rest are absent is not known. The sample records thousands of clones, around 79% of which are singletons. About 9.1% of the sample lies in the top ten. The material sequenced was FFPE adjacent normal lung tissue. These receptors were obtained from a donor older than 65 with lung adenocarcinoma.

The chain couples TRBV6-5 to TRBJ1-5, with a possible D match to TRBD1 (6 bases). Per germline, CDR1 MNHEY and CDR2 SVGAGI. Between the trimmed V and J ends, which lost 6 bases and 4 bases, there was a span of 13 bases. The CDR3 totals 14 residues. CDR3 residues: CASSTTGSNQPQHF. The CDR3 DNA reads TGTGCCAGCAGCACGACAGGTTCTAATCAGCCCCAGCATTTT.

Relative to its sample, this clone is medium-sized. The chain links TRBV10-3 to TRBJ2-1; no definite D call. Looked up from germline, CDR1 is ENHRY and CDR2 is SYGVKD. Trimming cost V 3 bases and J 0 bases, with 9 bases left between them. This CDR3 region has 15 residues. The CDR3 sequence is CAISDPGLSYNEQFF. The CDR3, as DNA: TGTGCCATCAGTGACCCCGGGCTCTCCTACAATGAGCAGTTCTTC.

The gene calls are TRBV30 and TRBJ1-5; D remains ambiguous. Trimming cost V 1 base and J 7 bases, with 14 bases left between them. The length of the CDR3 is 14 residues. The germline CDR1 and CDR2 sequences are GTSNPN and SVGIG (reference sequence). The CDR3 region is CAWSGGGPRQPQHF. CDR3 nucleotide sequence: TGTGCCTGGAGTGGGGGAGGACCACGCCAGCCCCAGCATTTT.

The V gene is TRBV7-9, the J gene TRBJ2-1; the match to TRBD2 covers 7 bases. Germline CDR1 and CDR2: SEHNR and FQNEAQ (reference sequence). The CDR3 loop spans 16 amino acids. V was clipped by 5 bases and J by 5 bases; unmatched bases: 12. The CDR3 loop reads CASSLLRLAVNNEQFF. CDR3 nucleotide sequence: TGTGCCAGCAGCCTCCTCCGGCTAGCGGTGAACAATGAGCAGTTCTTC.

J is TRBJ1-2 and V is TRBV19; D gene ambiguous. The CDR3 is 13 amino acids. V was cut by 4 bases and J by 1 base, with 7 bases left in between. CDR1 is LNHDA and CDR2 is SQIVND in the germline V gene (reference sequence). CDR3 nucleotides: TGTGCCAGTAGTAAAAAGGGTAACTATGGCTACACCTTC. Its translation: CASSKKGNYGYTF.

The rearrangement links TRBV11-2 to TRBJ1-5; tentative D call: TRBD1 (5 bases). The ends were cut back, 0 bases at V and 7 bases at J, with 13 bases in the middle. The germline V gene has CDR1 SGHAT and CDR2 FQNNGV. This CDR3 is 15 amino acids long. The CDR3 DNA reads TGTGCCAGCAGCTTAGAGGGCGGGGGTGCGCAGCCCCAGCATTTT. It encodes CASSLEGGGAQPQHF.

The CDR3 reads CASSRRGRGAYEQYF. The CDR3 nucleotides read TGTGCCAGCAGCCGCAGAGGGCGGGGGGCCTACGAGCAGTACTTC. V is TRBV7-8 and J is TRBJ2-7; 8 bases line up with TRBD2. Trimming removed 5 bases from V and 2 bases from J; junction bases left unmatched: 8. Germline loops: CDR1 SGHVS, CDR2 FQNEAQ. This CDR3 has 15 amino acids.

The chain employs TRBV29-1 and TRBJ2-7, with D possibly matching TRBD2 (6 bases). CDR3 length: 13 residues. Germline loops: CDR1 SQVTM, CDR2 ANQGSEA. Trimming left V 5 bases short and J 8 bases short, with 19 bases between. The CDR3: CSVNRDSGGKQYF. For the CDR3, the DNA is TGCAGCGTTAACCGGGACTCCGGTGGGAAGCAGTACTTC.

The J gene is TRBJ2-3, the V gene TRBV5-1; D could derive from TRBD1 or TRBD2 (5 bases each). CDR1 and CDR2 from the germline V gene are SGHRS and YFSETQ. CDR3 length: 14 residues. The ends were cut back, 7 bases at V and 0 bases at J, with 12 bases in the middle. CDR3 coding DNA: TGCGCCAGCTTAGGGGACCCTAGCACAGATACGCAGTATTTT. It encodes CASLGDPSTDTQYF.

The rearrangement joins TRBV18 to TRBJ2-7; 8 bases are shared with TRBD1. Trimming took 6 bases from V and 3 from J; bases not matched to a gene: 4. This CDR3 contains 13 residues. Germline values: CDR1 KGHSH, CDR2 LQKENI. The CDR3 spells CASSGGQDYEQYF. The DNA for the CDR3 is TGTGCCAGCTCGGGGGGACAGGACTACGAGCAGTACTTC.

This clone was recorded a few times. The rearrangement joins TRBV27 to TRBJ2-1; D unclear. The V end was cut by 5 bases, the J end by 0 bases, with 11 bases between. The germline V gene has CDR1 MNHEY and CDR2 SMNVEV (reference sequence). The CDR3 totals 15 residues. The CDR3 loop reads CASSQPAGSYNEQFF. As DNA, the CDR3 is TGTGCCAGCAGTCAGCCGGCAGGCTCCTACAATGAGCAGTTCTTC.

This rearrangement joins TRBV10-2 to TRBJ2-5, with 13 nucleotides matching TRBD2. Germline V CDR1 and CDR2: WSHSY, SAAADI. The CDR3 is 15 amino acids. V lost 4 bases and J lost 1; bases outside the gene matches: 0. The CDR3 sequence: CASSGLAGGQETQYF. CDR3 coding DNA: TGCGCCAGCAGTGGACTAGCGGGGGGCCAAGAGACCCAGTACTTC.

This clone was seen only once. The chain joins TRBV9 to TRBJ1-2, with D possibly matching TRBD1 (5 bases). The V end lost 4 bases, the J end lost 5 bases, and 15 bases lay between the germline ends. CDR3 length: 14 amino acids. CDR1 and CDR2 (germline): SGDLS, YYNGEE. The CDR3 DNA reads TGTGCCAGCAGCCCAACCGGGACGGTATATGGCTACACCTTC. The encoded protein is CASSPTGTVYGYTF. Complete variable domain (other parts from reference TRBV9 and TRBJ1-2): DSGVTQTPKHLITATGQRVTLRCSPRSGDLSVYWYQQSLDQGLQFLIQYYNGEERAKGNILERFSAQQFPDLHSELNLSSLELGDSALYFCASSPTGTVYGYTFGSGTRLTVV.

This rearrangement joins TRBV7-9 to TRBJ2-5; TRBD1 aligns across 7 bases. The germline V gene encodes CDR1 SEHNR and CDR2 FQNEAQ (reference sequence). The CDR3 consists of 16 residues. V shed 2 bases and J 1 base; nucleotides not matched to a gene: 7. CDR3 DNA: TGTGCCAGCAGCTTAAAAGGGGGCGCCGGCCAAGAGACCCAGTACTTC. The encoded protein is CASSLKGGAGQETQYF.

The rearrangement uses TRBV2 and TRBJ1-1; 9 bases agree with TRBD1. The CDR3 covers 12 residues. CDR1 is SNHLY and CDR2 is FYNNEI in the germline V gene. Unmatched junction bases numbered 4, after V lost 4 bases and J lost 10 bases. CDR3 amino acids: CASSGDRDLAFF. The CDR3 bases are TGTGCCAGCAGTGGGGACAGGGACTTAGCTTTCTTT.

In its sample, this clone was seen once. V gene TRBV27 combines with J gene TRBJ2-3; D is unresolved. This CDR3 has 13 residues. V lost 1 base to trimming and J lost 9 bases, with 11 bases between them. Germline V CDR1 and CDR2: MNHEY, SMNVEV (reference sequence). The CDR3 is CASSLWAYSTQYF. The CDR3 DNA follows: TGTGCCAGCAGTTTATGGGCCTACTCGACGCAGTATTTT.

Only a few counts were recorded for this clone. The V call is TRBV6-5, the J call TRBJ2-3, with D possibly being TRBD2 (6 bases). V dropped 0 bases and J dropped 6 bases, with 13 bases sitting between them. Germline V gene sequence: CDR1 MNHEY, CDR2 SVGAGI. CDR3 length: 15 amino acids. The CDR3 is CASSYSGGLGDTQYF. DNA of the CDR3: TGTGCCAGCAGTTACTCGGGGGGACTGGGGGATACGCAGTATTTT.

CDR3 sequence (DNA): TGTGCCAGCTCACCGGCCGTAAGTCAGCCCCAGCATTTT. Its protein is CASSPAVSQPQHF. The chain recombines TRBV18 with TRBJ1-5; D unresolved. V gave up 3 bases and J gave up 6 bases, with 9 bases separating them. The CDR3 contains 13 residues. Germline V gene sequence: CDR1 KGHSH, CDR2 LQKENI.

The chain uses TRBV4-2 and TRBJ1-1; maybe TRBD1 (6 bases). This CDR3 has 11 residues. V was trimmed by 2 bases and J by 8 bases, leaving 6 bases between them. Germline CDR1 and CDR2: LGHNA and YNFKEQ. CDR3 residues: CASSQTGEAFF. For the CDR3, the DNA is TGTGCCAGCAGCCAAACAGGGGAAGCTTTCTTT.

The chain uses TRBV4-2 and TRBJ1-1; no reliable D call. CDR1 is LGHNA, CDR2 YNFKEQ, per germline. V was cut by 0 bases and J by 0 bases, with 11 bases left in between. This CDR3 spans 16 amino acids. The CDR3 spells CASSQEFTRMNTEAFF. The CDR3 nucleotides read TGTGCCAGCAGCCAAGAGTTTACAAGAATGAACACTGAAGCTTTCTTT.

The CDR3 is CATASVRVGYGYTF. CDR3 DNA sequence: TGTGCCACCGCCTCGGTCAGGGTGGGCTATGGCTACACCTTC. The gene calls are TRBV7-2 and TRBJ1-2; maybe TRBD1 (5 bases). With 10 bases removed from V and 4 bases from J, the gap between germline ends came to 19 bases. Germline assignment: CDR1 SGHTA and CDR2 FQGNSA. The CDR3 is made up of 14 amino acids.

The CDR3 sequence: CASSTSGSSYNEQFF. For the CDR3, the DNA is TGTGCCAGCAGCACTAGCGGGAGCTCCTACAATGAGCAGTTCTTC. The rearrangement links TRBV5-4 to TRBJ2-1, with TRBD2 identical over 11 bases. The junction had 0 bases not matched to a gene; V was cut back by 4 bases and J by 0 bases. CDR3 length: 15 amino acids. In germline, CDR1 is SGHNT, CDR2 YYREEE (reference sequence).

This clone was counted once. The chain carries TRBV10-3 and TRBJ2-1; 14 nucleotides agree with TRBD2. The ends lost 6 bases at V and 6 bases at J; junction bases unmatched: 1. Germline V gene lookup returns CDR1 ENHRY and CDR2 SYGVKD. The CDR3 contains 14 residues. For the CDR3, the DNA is TGTGCCATCAGGGGACTAGCGGGAGTCAATGAGCAGTTCTTC. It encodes CAIRGLAGVNEQFF.

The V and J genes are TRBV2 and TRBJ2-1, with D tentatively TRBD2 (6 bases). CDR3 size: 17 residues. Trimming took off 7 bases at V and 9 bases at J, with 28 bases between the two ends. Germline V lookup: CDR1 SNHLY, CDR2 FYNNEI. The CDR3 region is CASIYLKAGPGVGEQFF. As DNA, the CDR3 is TGTGCCAGCATCTATCTCAAAGCGGGTCCCGGGGTCGGTGAGCAGTTCTTC.

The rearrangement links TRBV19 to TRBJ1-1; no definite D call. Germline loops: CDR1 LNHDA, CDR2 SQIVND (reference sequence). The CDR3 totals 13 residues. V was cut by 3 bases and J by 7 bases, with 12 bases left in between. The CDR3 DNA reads TGTGCCAGTAGTATGATGGGCGACCATGAAGCTTTCTTT. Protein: CASSMMGDHEAFF.

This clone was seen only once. CDR3 loop: CASSSARTFSNTF. In nucleotides, the CDR3 is TGTGCCAGCAGCTCGGCTAGGACATTTAGCAACACCTTC. The V and J genes are TRBV5-4 and TRBJ1-2; D possibly corresponds to TRBD1 (5 bases). Deletions cut 3 bases from V and 12 bases from J, with 18 bases between. This CDR3 region has 13 residues. CDR1 is SGHNT, CDR2 YYREEE, per germline (reference sequence).

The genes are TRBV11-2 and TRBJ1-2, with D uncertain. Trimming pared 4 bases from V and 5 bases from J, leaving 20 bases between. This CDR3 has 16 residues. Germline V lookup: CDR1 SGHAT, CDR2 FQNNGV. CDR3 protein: CASSSRLAVLRYGYTF. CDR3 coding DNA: TGTGCCAGCAGCTCTAGATTGGCCGTGCTTCGATATGGCTACACCTTC.

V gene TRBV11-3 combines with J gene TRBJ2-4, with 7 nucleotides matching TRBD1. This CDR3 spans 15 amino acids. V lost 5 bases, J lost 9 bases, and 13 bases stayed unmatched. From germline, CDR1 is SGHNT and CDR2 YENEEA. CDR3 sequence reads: CASSARTGWLSIQYF. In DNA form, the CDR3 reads TGTGCCAGCAGCGCCAGGACAGGATGGTTGAGCATTCAGTACTTC.

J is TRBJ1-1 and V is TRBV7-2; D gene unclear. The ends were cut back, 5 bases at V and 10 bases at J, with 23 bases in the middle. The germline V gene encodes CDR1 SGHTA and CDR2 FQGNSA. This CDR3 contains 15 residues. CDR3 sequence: CASSPAPGRSLVAFF. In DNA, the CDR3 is TGTGCCAGCAGCCCTGCACCTGGACGGTCGTTGGTAGCTTTCTTT.

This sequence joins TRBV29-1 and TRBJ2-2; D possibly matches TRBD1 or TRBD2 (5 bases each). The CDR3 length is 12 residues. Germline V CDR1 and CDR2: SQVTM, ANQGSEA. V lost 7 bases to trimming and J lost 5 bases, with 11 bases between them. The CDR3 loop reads CSACWGTGELFF. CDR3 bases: TGCAGCGCTTGCTGGGGGACCGGGGAGCTGTTTTTT.